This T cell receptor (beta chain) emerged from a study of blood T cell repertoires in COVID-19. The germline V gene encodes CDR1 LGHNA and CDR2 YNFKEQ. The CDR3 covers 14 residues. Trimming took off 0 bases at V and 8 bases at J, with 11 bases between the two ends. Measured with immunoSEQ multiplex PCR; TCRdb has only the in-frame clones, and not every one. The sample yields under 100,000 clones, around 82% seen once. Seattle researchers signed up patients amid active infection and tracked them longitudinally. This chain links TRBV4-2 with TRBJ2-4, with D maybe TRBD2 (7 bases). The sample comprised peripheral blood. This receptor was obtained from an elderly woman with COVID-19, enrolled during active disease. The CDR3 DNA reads TGTGCCAGCAGCCAAGACCAGGGGAGGGACATTCAGTACTTC. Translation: CASSQDQGRDIQYF.